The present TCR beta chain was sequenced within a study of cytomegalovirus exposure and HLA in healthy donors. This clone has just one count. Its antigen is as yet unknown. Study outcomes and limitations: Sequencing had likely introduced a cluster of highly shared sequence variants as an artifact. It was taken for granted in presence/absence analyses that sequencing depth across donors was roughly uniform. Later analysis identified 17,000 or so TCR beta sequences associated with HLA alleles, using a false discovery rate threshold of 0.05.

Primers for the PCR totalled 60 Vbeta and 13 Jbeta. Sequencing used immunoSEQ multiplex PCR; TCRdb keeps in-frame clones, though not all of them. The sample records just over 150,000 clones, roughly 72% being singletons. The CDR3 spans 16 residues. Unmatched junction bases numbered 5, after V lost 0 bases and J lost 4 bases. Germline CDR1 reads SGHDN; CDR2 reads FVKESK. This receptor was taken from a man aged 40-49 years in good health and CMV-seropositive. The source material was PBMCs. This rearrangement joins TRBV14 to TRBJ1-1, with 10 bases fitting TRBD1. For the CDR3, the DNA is TGTGCCAGCAGCCAAGATTTGGGACAGGGGAGCACTGAAGCTTTCTTT. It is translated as CASSQDLGQGSTEAFF.